This passage covers 3 T cell receptor beta chains from one sample sequenced in a study of T cells expressing NK-cell markers. With the 5' RACE reads reprocessed, TCRdb shows one record per CDR3 protein and no DNA. Its clone listing holds approximately 460,000 distinct CDR3 sequences. Material for sequencing was blood T cells: a sorted CD56 or NKG2C T cell subset, CD4+ or CD8+ T cells, or bulk PBMC T cells (not recorded which). The receptors come from a woman between 18 and 75 years old in good health.

The gene calls are TRBV6-5 and TRBJ1-5; TCRdb designates TRBD1, a call that cannot be tested without DNA. Per germline, CDR1 MNHEY and CDR2 SVGAGI. This CDR3 comprises 15 residues. The CDR3 here is CASSYDGAWNQPQHF.

The V and J genes are TRBV19 and TRBJ2-3; the D call of TRBD1 rests on TCRdb alone, since no DNA is present to check it. The CDR3 covers 14 residues. CDR1 and CDR2 (germline): LNHDA, SQIVND (reference sequence). The CDR3 is CASSIASGLNTQYF.

The V gene is TRBV15, the J gene TRBJ2-3; TCRdb's assignment of TRBD2 cannot be checked, as there is no DNA. Germline V gene sequence: CDR1 LNHNV, CDR2 YYDKDF (reference sequence). This CDR3 is built from 17 residues. Here the CDR3 reads CATSREDPGVTPDTQYF.